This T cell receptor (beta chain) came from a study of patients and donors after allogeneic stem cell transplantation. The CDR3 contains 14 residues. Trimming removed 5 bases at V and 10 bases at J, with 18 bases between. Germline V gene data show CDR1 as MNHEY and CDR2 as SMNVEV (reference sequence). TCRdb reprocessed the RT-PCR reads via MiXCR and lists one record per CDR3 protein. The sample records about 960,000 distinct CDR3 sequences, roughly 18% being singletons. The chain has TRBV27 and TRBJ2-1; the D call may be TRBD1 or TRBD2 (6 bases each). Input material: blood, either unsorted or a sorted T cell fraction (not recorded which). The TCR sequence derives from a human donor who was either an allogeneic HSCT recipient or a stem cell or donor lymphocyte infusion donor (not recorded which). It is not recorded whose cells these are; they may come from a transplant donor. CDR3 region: CASSPRGQLREQFF. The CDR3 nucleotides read TGTGCCAGCAGTCCTCGGGGGCAGCTACGAGAGCAGTTCTTC.